The 7 T cell receptor beta chains reported below all come from one sample, sequenced in a study of blood T cell repertoires in COVID-19. TCRdb's table, derived via immunoSEQ multiplex PCR, lists solely in-frame clones and lacks some. The sample carries hundreds of thousands of clones, 90% to 95% recorded once. The sequenced sample was PBMCs or T cells enriched from blood (not recorded which). These TCRs come from a woman aged 18-29 years who had recovered from COVID-19.

This rearrangement joins TRBV7-9 to TRBJ2-7; D is perhaps TRBD1 (6 bases). The germline V gene has CDR1 SEHNR and CDR2 FQNEAQ (reference sequence). The CDR3 is made up of 14 amino acids. V was pared by 6 bases and J by 5 bases, with 17 bases between. The CDR3 coding sequence is TGTGCCAGCAGATTCGAGGGGGAGAGCGACGAGCAGTACTTC. Translated, it gives CASRFEGESDEQYF.

This chain joins TRBV5-6 and TRBJ2-7; D may be TRBD2 (5 bases). Germline V gene data show CDR1 as SGHDT and CDR2 as YYEEEE. Trimming pared 0 bases from V and 0 bases from J, leaving 13 bases between. The CDR3 is 16 amino acids. The CDR3, as DNA: TGTGCCAGCAGCTTGGTGGCGGGCCGAGCCTCCTACGAGCAGTACTTC. The encoded protein is CASSLVAGRASYEQYF.

J is TRBJ2-1 and V is TRBV5-1, with D tentatively TRBD2 (5 bases). Germline lookup yields CDR1 SGHRS and CDR2 YFSETQ. V lost 0 bases, J lost 0 bases, and 16 bases lay in between. The CDR3 has 18 residues. The CDR3, as DNA: TGCGCCAGCAGCTTGGTTAGCTTTCTAGGGAGCTCCTACAATGAGCAGTTCTTC. It codes for CASSLVSFLGSSYNEQFF.

The chain combines TRBV9 with TRBJ2-4; a possible D gene is TRBD1 (6 bases). V was pared by 4 bases and J by 14 bases, with 22 bases between. The length of the CDR3 is 14 residues. CDR1 is SGDLS, CDR2 YYNGEE, per germline. In nucleotides, the CDR3 is TGTGCCAGCAGCCCAAGTTCGACAGGTCAAGTTAAGTACTTC. This translates into CASSPSSTGQVKYF.

This clone showed up just once. This chain connects TRBV4-2 to TRBJ1-6; TRBD1 agrees at 7 bases. V was pared by 2 bases and J by 0 bases, with 7 bases of the junction left unmatched. Germline V gene lookup returns CDR1 LGHNA and CDR2 YNFKEQ. The CDR3 consists of 18 residues. Here the CDR3 DNA reads TGTGCCAGCAGCCAACCGGGACAGCTAATCTCCTATAATTCACCCCTCCACTTT. It encodes CASSQPGQLISYNSPLHF.

This sequence joins TRBV28 and TRBJ1-2; D uncertain. Germline V gene sequence: CDR1 MDHEN, CDR2 SYDVKM. This CDR3 contains 16 residues. V was pared by 3 bases and J by 1 base, with 15 bases between. DNA of the CDR3: TGTGCCAGCAGTTTCCCCCCGGGAGGGAATAACTATGGCTACACCTTC. Residues: CASSFPPGGNNYGYTF.

V is TRBV18 and J is TRBJ2-1, with 8 nucleotides matching TRBD2. Germline values: CDR1 KGHSH, CDR2 LQKENI. V dropped 2 bases and J dropped 7; count of bases not matched to a gene: 4. CDR3 size: 14 residues. The DNA for the CDR3 is TGTGCCAGCTCACCAGGACAGCGGGGGAATGAGCAGTTCTTC. Its protein is CASSPGQRGNEQFF.